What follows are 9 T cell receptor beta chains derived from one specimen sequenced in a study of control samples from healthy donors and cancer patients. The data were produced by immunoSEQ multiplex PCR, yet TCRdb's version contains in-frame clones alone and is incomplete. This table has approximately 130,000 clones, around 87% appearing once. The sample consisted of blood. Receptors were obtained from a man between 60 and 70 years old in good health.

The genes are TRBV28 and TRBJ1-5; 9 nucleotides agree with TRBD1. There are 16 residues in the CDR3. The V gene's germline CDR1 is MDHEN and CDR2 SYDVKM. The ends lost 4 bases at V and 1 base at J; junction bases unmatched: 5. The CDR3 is CASSSLDRGSNQPQHF. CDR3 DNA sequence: TGTGCCAGCAGTTCTTTGGACAGGGGAAGCAATCAGCCCCAGCATTTT.

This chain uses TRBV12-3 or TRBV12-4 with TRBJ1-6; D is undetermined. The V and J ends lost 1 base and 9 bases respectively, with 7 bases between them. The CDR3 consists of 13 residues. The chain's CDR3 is CASSLEASSPLHF. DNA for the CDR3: TGTGCCAGCAGTTTAGAGGCGTCTTCACCCCTCCACTTT.

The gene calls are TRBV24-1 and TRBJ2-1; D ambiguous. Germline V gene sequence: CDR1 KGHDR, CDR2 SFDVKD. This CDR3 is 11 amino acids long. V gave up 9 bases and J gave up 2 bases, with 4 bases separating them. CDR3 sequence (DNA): TGTGCCACCCGAGCCTACAATGAGCAGTTCTTC. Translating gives CATRAYNEQFF.

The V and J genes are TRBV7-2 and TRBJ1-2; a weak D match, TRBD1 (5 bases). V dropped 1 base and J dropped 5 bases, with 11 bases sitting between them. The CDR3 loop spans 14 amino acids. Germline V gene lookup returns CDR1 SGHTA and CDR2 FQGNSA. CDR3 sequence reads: CASSLGQLSYGYTF. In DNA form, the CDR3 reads TGTGCCAGCAGCTTAGGACAGCTCTCATATGGCTACACCTTC. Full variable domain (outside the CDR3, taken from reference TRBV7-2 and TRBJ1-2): GAGVSQSPSNKVTEKGKDVELRCDPISGHTALYWYRQSLGQGLEFLIYFQGNSAPDKSGLPSDRFSAERTGGSVSTLTIQRTQQEDSAVYLCASSLGQLSYGYTFGSGTRLTVV.

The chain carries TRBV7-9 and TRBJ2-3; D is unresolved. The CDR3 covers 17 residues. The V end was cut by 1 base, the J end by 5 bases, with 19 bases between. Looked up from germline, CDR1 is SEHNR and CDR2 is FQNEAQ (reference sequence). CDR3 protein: CASSLGTTSPPLDTQYF. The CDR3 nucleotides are TGTGCCAGCAGCTTAGGTACTACAAGTCCACCCCTAGATACGCAGTATTTT.

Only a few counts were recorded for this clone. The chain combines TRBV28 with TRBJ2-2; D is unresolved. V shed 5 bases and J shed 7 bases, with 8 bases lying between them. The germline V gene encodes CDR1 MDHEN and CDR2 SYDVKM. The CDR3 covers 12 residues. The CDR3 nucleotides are TGTGCCAGCAGTGCCCTGGTCGGGGAGCTGTTTTTT. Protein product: CASSALVGELFF.

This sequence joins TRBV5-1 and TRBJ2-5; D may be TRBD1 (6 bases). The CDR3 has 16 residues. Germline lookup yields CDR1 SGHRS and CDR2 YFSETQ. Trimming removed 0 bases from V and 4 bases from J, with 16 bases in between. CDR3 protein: CASSLGQANTGETQYF. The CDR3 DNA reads TGCGCCAGCAGCTTGGGACAGGCGAACACTGGAGAGACCCAGTACTTC. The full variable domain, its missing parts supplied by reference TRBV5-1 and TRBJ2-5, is KAGVTQTPRYLIKTRGQQVTLSCSPISGHRSVSWYQQTPGQGLQFLFEYFSETQRNKGNFPGRFSGRQFSNSRSEMNVSTLELGDSALYLCASSLGQANTGETQYFGPGTRLLVL.

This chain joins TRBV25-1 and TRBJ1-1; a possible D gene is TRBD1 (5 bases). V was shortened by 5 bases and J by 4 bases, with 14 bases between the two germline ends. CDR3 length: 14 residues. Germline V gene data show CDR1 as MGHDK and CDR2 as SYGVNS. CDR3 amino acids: CASSFQGASTEAFF. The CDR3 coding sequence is TGTGCCAGCAGTTTTCAGGGCGCGAGCACTGAAGCTTTCTTT. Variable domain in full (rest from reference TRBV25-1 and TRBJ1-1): EADIYQTPRYLVIGTGKKITLECSQTMGHDKMYWYQQDPGMELHLIHYSYGVNSTEKGDLSSESTVSRIRTEHFPLTLESARPSHTSQYLCASSFQGASTEAFFGQGTRLTVV.

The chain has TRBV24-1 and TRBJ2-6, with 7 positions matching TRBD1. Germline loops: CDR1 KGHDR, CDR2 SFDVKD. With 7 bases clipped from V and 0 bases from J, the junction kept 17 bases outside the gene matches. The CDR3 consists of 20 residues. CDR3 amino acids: CATSNWERTGVLSGANVLTF. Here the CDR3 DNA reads TGTGCCACCAGCAATTGGGAGAGGACAGGAGTCCTCTCTGGGGCCAACGTCCTGACTTTC.